This T cell receptor (beta chain) was documented in a study of siplizumab effects on memory and regulatory T cells. Study-level results: The study did not confirm that proliferating Tregs from siplizumab cultures were suppressive. Alloreactive sequences that could be traced to unstimulated CD4+ memory cells showed a significant reduction under siplizumab. Many proliferating CD4+ or CD8+ clones remained unclassified. Roughly 80-96% of them could not be assigned either a naive or a memory phenotype.

Some clones are missing from TCRdb's copy, which holds only in-frame ones; the method was immunoSEQ multiplex PCR. The table has around 100,000 clones, about 91% seen once. Germline trimming cut 4 bases from V and 8 bases from J; bases unmatched to any gene: 10. CDR1 SGDLS and CDR2 YYNGEE come from the germline V gene. The CDR3 contains 16 residues. A note on this clone: The antigen is undetermined.

The sequence derives from a human donor in good health. The rearrangement links TRBV9 to TRBJ1-4, with 11 bases that match TRBD1. The sample was CD4+ T cells sorted from blood. CDR3 DNA sequence: TGTGCCAGCAGCCCGGGGGGACAGGGGGAGCGCGAAAAACTGTTTTTT. It specifies CASSPGGQGEREKLFF. The full variable domain, in which reference TRBV9 and TRBJ1-4 provide the parts outside the CDR3, is DSGVTQTPKHLITATGQRVTLRCSPRSGDLSVYWYQQSLDQGLQFLIQYYNGEERAKGNILERFSAQQFPDLHSELNLSSLELGDSALYFCASSPGGQGEREKLFFGSGTQLSVL.